Below are 24 T cell receptor beta chains sequenced from a single sample in a study of lymphopenia after photon versus proton radiotherapy. Produced via immunoSEQ multiplex PCR; TCRdb's table is partial and in-frame only. The sample shows 150,000 to 200,000 clones, around nine tenths of them seen only once. Specimen: peripheral blood, collected from a patient treated with photon-based radiotherapy. These receptors all stem from a man in his fifties with gastric cancer.

The chain joins TRBV19 to TRBJ2-7; 8 positions match TRBD1. CDR1 and CDR2 (germline): LNHDA, SQIVND (reference sequence). V lost 1 base, J lost 5 bases, and 7 bases stayed unmatched. There are 15 residues in the CDR3. This chain's CDR3 is CASSIVSRGQNEQYF. CDR3 DNA sequence: TGTGCCAGTAGTATAGTATCCAGGGGGCAAAACGAGCAGTACTTC.

V is TRBV6-6 and J is TRBJ1-5; D is perhaps TRBD1 (5 bases). This CDR3 has 14 amino acids. The germline V and J ends were trimmed by 8 bases and 6 bases, with 17 bases remaining between them. Germline-derived CDR1 and CDR2 are MNHNY and SVGAGI (reference sequence). In nucleotides, the CDR3 is TGTGCCAGCGAAGTAGCGCGGGGCCTTCAGCCCCAGCATTTT. Protein product: CASEVARGLQPQHF.

The J gene is TRBJ2-6, the V gene TRBV15; D remains ambiguous. In germline, CDR1 is LNHNV, CDR2 YYDKDF (reference sequence). V lost 4 bases and J 2 bases, leaving 9 bases between the germline ends. This CDR3 region has 15 residues. The DNA of the CDR3 is TGTGCCACCAGCAACCGAGACCCTGGGGCCAACGTCCTGACTTTC. It is translated as CATSNRDPGANVLTF.

The chain recombines TRBV14 with TRBJ2-2; a possible D gene is TRBD2 (6 bases). CDR1 and CDR2 (germline): SGHDN, FVKESK. V lost 1 base, J lost 2 bases, and 11 bases lay in between. CDR3 length equals 16 residues. The CDR3 nucleotides read TGTGCCAGCAGCCAAGTAACGGGAGTAAACACCGGGGAGCTGTTTTTT. Its translation: CASSQVTGVNTGELFF.

The CDR3 DNA reads as TGTGCCAGCAGCCCCGATATTTCCTATGGCTACACCTTC. Protein product: CASSPDISYGYTF. The chain is built from TRBV11-1 and TRBJ1-2; D gene ambiguous. This CDR3 has 13 amino acids. V lost 5 bases to trimming and J lost 4 bases, with 11 bases between them. The germline gives CDR1 SGHAT, CDR2 FQDESV (reference sequence).

The chain couples TRBV5-6 to TRBJ2-7; TRBD1 matches 12 bases. The CDR3 is 15 amino acids. Germline loops: CDR1 SGHDT, CDR2 YYEEEE. V lost 4 bases and J lost 3; bases outside the gene matches: 5. CDR3 sequence reads: CASSLGQGAGYEQYF. The CDR3, as DNA: TGTGCCAGCAGCCTGGGACAGGGGGCAGGCTACGAGCAGTACTTC.

The CDR3 reads CASSPGAVSYEQYF. In DNA, the CDR3 is TGTGCCAGCTCGCCCGGCGCGGTCTCCTACGAGCAGTACTTC. The V gene is TRBV18, the J gene TRBJ2-7; no clear D. CDR1 and CDR2 from the germline V gene are KGHSH and LQKENI. There are 14 residues in the CDR3. V lost 6 bases to trimming and J lost 0 bases, with 12 bases between them.

This clone was detected only once. The rearrangement uses TRBV30 and TRBJ2-7; D may be TRBD2 (5 bases). V lost 8 bases to trimming and J lost 5 bases, with 13 bases between them. The CDR3 covers 11 residues. CDR1 and CDR2 (germline): GTSNPN, SVGIG (reference sequence). The CDR3 DNA follows: TGTGCCCGGGGTGCTACCCACGAGCAGTACTTC. This gives the protein CARGATHEQYF.

This chain uses TRBV30 with TRBJ1-2; weak D call: TRBD1 (5 bases). There are 14 residues in the CDR3. Trimming took 3 bases from V and 2 from J, leaving 13 bases between them. Germline lookup yields CDR1 GTSNPN and CDR2 SVGIG (reference sequence). The DNA for the CDR3 is TGTGCCTGGAGCGAGCAGACAGTAAACTATGGCTACACCTTC. Protein product: CAWSEQTVNYGYTF.

V and J are TRBV5-5 and TRBJ1-5; a weak D match, TRBD1 (5 bases). The CDR3 loop spans 14 amino acids. V was shortened by 0 bases and J by 4 bases, with 8 bases between the two germline ends. Per germline, CDR1 SGHKS and CDR2 YYEKEE (reference sequence). The CDR3 DNA follows: TGTGCCAGCAGCTTGGGGGGGAGAAATCAGCCCCAGCATTTT. It yields the protein CASSLGGRNQPQHF.

CDR3 in amino acids: CSAWDRANEKLFF. The CDR3, as DNA: TGCAGCGCCTGGGACAGGGCCAATGAAAAACTGTTTTTT. The gene calls are TRBV29-1 and TRBJ1-4; 9 positions agree with TRBD1. The ends lost 7 bases at V and 5 bases at J; junction bases unmatched: 5. CDR3 size: 13 residues. Germline values: CDR1 SQVTM, CDR2 ANQGSEA. The whole variable domain, remainder taken from reference TRBV29-1 and TRBJ1-4, is SAVISQKPSRDICQRGTSLTIQCQVDSQVTMMFWYRQQPGQSLTLIATANQGSEATYESGFVIDKFPISRPNLTFSTLTVSNMSPEDSSIYLCSAWDRANEKLFFGSGTQLSVL.

The chain is built from TRBV19 and TRBJ1-1, with 10 nucleotides matching TRBD1. J lost 5 bases, V lost 8 bases, and 5 bases had no gene match. From germline, CDR1 is LNHDA and CDR2 SQIVND (reference sequence). The CDR3 has 13 amino acids. The CDR3 protein is CASSLDRGTEAFF. CDR3 coding DNA: TGTGCCAGTTCCTTGGACAGGGGGACTGAAGCTTTCTTT.

The rearrangement joins TRBV7-9 to TRBJ1-5; 7 bases align to TRBD1. This CDR3 region has 13 residues. Germline CDR1 is SEHNR and CDR2 is FQNEAQ (reference sequence). V was clipped by 5 bases and J by 7 bases; unmatched bases: 5. CDR3 sequence: CASSRDSWQPQHF. The CDR3 coding sequence is TGTGCCAGCAGCCGGGACAGTTGGCAGCCCCAGCATTTT.

The gene calls are TRBV29-1 and TRBJ2-3; the match to TRBD1 covers 7 bases. Germline lookup yields CDR1 SQVTM and CDR2 ANQGSEA. This CDR3 is 14 amino acids long. The V gene end was trimmed by 5 bases and the J gene end by 0 bases; junction bases not matched to a gene: 5. The CDR3 nucleotides read TGCAGCGTTCGGGGACAGAGTAGCACAGATACGCAGTATTTT. Its protein is CSVRGQSSTDTQYF.

The chain carries TRBV27 and TRBJ2-1; D perhaps matches TRBD1 (6 bases). V was pared by 7 bases and J by 2 bases, with 21 bases between. Germline-derived CDR1 and CDR2 are MNHEY and SMNVEV (reference sequence). This CDR3 has 17 amino acids. CDR3 nucleotides: TGTGCCAGCATCTCGTTGGGGGCAGGGTTCCCCTACAATGAGCAGTTCTTC. It specifies CASISLGAGFPYNEQFF.

This clone has only one observation. V is TRBV19 and J is TRBJ1-4; 10 nucleotides match TRBD1. The germline gives CDR1 LNHDA, CDR2 SQIVND (reference sequence). This CDR3 contains 14 residues. Trimming removed 3 bases from V and 9 bases from J; junction bases left unmatched: 4. In DNA, the CDR3 is TGTGCCAGTAGTATTCCGGGACAGGGGCAAAAACTGTTTTTT. This gives the protein CASSIPGQGQKLFF.

The V and J genes are TRBV5-1 and TRBJ2-5; a possible D gene is TRBD2 (5 bases). Trimming removed 1 base at V and 4 bases at J, with 14 bases between. CDR3 size: 15 residues. Per germline, CDR1 SGHRS and CDR2 YFSETQ. This chain's CDR3 is CASSLQVGVVETQYF. For the CDR3, the DNA is TGCGCCAGCAGCTTGCAGGTGGGAGTAGTAGAGACCCAGTACTTC.

This chain joins TRBV6-5 and TRBJ2-5, with TRBD2 identical over 14 bases. The V and J ends lost 6 bases and 5 bases, in that order; junction bases with no gene match: 5. There are 15 residues in the CDR3. CDR1 is MNHEY and CDR2 is SVGAGI in the germline V gene. The CDR3: CASRGTSGSVETQYF. CDR3 in DNA: TGTGCCAGCAGGGGGACTAGCGGGAGTGTGGAGACCCAGTACTTC.

The rearrangement links TRBV7-8 to TRBJ1-5; D might be TRBD1 (5 bases). The CDR3 is made up of 16 amino acids. Germline V gene lookup returns CDR1 SGHVS and CDR2 FQNEAQ. V dropped 1 base and J dropped 3 bases, with 13 bases sitting between them. This CDR3 reads CASSLEGGAPNQPQHF. In DNA form, the CDR3 reads TGTGCCAGCAGCTTAGAGGGAGGGGCGCCCAATCAGCCCCAGCATTTT.

The genes are TRBV27 and TRBJ1-2; D not certain. This CDR3 comprises 15 residues. Germline loops: CDR1 MNHEY, CDR2 SMNVEV (reference sequence). The V end lost 5 bases, the J end lost 6 bases, and 19 bases lay between the germline ends. The CDR3 nucleotides are TGTGCCAGCAGTACCGAGGGCAGGATTACGGATGGCTACACCTTC. Amino acid sequence: CASSTEGRITDGYTF.

The J gene is TRBJ2-7, the V gene TRBV27; no firm D call. V lost 6 bases and J lost 2, with 14 bases in between. This CDR3 contains 14 residues. Germline V gives CDR1 MNHEY, CDR2 SMNVEV (reference sequence). CDR3 DNA sequence: TGTGCCAGCAGACCAGCAACAGCGACCTACGAGCAGTACTTC. This sequence encodes CASRPATATYEQYF.

This chain joins TRBV5-8 and TRBJ2-1; D might be TRBD2 (6 bases). V was cut by 2 bases and J by 8 bases, with 17 bases left in between. Germline V gene sequence: CDR1 SGHTS, CDR2 YDEGEE. The CDR3 is made up of 15 amino acids. The CDR3, as DNA: TGTGCCAGCAGCTTAGACACCCCGGGGGTCGATGAGCAGTTCTTC. As protein: CASSLDTPGVDEQFF.

This chain connects TRBV28 to TRBJ2-7, with 12 bases identical to TRBD2. This CDR3 spans 16 amino acids. V shed 7 bases, J shed 1 base, and the junction held 8 bases outside the gene matches. The germline CDR1 and CDR2 sequences are MDHEN and SYDVKM. The CDR3 nucleotides read TGTGCCAGCAAGCCCGGACTAGCGGGAAGTTCCTACGAGCAGTACTTC. The encoded protein is CASKPGLAGSSYEQYF.

The chain combines TRBV5-1 with TRBJ2-5; D gene ambiguous. The CDR3 length is 14 residues. CDR1 and CDR2 (germline): SGHRS, YFSETQ. Trimming cost V 1 base and J 0 bases, with 7 bases left between them. The CDR3 nucleotides are TGCGCCAGCAGCTTGATGGGAAACCAAGAGACCCAGTACTTC. Translating it yields CASSLMGNQETQYF.